These 17 T cell receptor beta chains were sequenced from one sample in a study of regulatory T cells. Amplification used 52 TRBV primers and 13 TRBJ primers. Profiling relied on immunoSEQ multiplex PCR, and the TCRdb table lists in-frame clones only, not all of them. The sample has 10,000 or so clones, 84% seen once; the top ten hold 8% to 11%. Sequenced: CD8+ T cells sorted from blood. The source is a person aged 18 to 35 with CD3G deficiency.

This clone was picked up one time. In the same sample, other DNA sequences code for this CDR3. The J gene is TRBJ1-1, the V gene TRBV7-9; the D gene is possibly TRBD1 (6 bases). From germline, CDR1 is SEHNR and CDR2 FQNEAQ (reference sequence). This CDR3 spans 14 amino acids. V gave up 0 bases and J gave up 6 bases, with 11 bases separating them. CDR3 bases: TGTGCCAGCAGCTTAGCGACAGGAGACGCTGAAGCTTTCTTT. Translating gives CASSLATGDAEAFF.

V usage is TRBV6-6 and J usage is TRBJ2-3; possible D gene TRBD1, 5 bases. The germline V gene encodes CDR1 MNHNY and CDR2 SVGAGI (reference sequence). The CDR3 extends over 14 amino acids. Trimming cost V 6 bases and J 2 bases, with 12 bases left between them. The CDR3 sequence: CASSSGAFTDTQYF. CDR3 nucleotides: TGTGCCAGCAGCTCTGGGGCCTTCACAGATACGCAGTATTTT.

This chain connects TRBV28 to TRBJ2-7; 16 bases match TRBD2. The V and J ends lost 5 bases and 2 bases, in that order; junction bases with no gene match: 9. CDR1 MDHEN and CDR2 SYDVKM come from the germline V gene. This CDR3 comprises 18 residues. The CDR3 loop reads CASSKTGTSGRAPYEQYF. The CDR3 nucleotides read TGTGCCAGCAGTAAGACCGGGACTAGCGGGAGGGCACCCTACGAGCAGTACTTC.

The chain has TRBV6-1 and TRBJ2-7; no clear D gene. Germline V gives CDR1 MNHNS, CDR2 SASEGT. Trimming removed 3 bases from V and 2 bases from J, with 11 bases in between. This CDR3 has 14 residues. The CDR3 region is CASSESAKAYEQYF. The CDR3 DNA sequence: TGTGCCAGCAGTGAGTCAGCGAAGGCCTACGAGCAGTACTTC.

The rearrangement uses TRBV28 and TRBJ2-7; D remains ambiguous. This CDR3 comprises 15 residues. Looked up from germline, CDR1 is MDHEN and CDR2 is SYDVKM. The V end lost 6 bases, the J end lost 5 bases, and 20 bases lay between the germline ends. This CDR3 is CASSTRRPRSHEQYF. DNA of the CDR3: TGTGCCAGCAGCACTCGACGCCCCCGGAGCCACGAGCAGTACTTC.

The chain uses TRBV11-2 and TRBJ2-1, with D unclear. V gave up 1 base and J gave up 4 bases, with 5 bases separating them. Germline V CDR1 and CDR2: SGHAT, FQNNGV. The CDR3 length is 13 residues. The CDR3 sequence: CASSLGAYNEQFF. The CDR3 DNA reads as TGTGCCAGCAGCTTAGGAGCGTACAATGAGCAGTTCTTC.

This sequence joins TRBV11-2 and TRBJ1-1; no reliable D call. CDR1 and CDR2 from the germline V gene are SGHAT and FQNNGV. CDR3 length: 13 amino acids. Deletions cut 5 bases from V and 0 bases from J, with 7 bases between. CDR3 coding DNA: TGTGCCAGCAGCCAAGGGTTGAACACTGAAGCTTTCTTT. Translation: CASSQGLNTEAFF. Complete variable domain (other parts from reference TRBV11-2 and TRBJ1-1): EAGVAQSPRYKIIEKRQSVAFWCNPISGHATLYWYQQILGQGPKLLIQFQNNGVVDDSQLPKDRFSAERLKGVDSTLKIQPAKLEDSAVYLCASSQGLNTEAFFGQGTRLTVV.

The chain couples TRBV6-1 to TRBJ2-7, with 9 bases fitting TRBD1. This CDR3 contains 15 residues. J lost 7 bases, V lost 3 bases, and 10 bases had no gene match. The germline CDR1 and CDR2 sequences are MNHNS and SASEGT. This CDR3 is CASSDSWTGVREQYF. CDR3 DNA: TGTGCCAGCAGTGATAGCTGGACAGGGGTGAGGGAGCAGTACTTC.

The rearrangement links TRBV28 to TRBJ1-1, with TRBD1 matching over 7 bases. Germline V CDR1 and CDR2: MDHEN, SYDVKM. The CDR3 length is 17 residues. V trimming: 4 bases; J trimming: 5 bases; junction bases outside the gene matches: 16. The CDR3 DNA reads as TGTGCCAGCAGTTCCAACCAAGCTTCTCAGGGGGGGACTGAAGCTTTCTTT. Translating gives CASSSNQASQGGTEAFF.

The chain couples TRBV7-6 to TRBJ2-1; 7 nucleotides match TRBD2. This CDR3 spans 13 amino acids. Germline values: CDR1 SGHVS, CDR2 FNYEAQ. The trim removed 3 bases at V and 6 bases at J, leaving 2 bases unmatched. CDR3 nucleotides: TGTGCCAGCAGCTTGGGGGGGGTCAATGAGCAGTTCTTC. It specifies CASSLGGVNEQFF.

This clone was seen a few times. The chain is built from TRBV28 and TRBJ1-5, with a tentative D call TRBD1 (6 bases). Germline-derived CDR1 and CDR2 are MDHEN and SYDVKM. This CDR3 contains 14 residues. Trimming pared 2 bases from V and 7 bases from J, leaving 12 bases between. CDR3 in DNA: TGTGCCAGCAGTTTAGGGGGGGCGAGCCAGCCCCAGCATTTT. Amino acid sequence: CASSLGGASQPQHF.

This chain uses TRBV11-2 with TRBJ2-1; 11 bases map to TRBD2. The V gene end was trimmed by 4 bases and the J gene end by 4 bases; junction bases not matched to a gene: 3. The CDR3 is 15 residues long. Germline V gene data show CDR1 as SGHAT and CDR2 as FQNNGV. The CDR3 nucleotides read TGTGCCAGCAGCTCCTTAGCGGGAGGGTACAATGAGCAGTTCTTC. Residues: CASSSLAGGYNEQFF.

This rearrangement joins TRBV9 to TRBJ2-2; tentatively, D is TRBD2 (5 bases). CDR1 and CDR2 from the germline V gene are SGDLS and YYNGEE. V shed 4 bases and J shed 2 bases, with 15 bases lying between them. The CDR3 has 16 residues. The CDR3 here is CASSPSAGLNTGELFF. The CDR3 DNA is TGTGCCAGCAGCCCCTCTGCGGGTCTTAACACCGGGGAGCTGTTTTTT.

V and J are TRBV11-2 and TRBJ2-5, with 7 bases that match TRBD1. This CDR3 has 13 amino acids. V was clipped by 2 bases and J by 7 bases; unmatched bases: 4. Germline CDR1 SGHAT, CDR2 FQNNGV. For the CDR3, the DNA is TGTGCCAGCAGCTTAAGGGGGCTAGTGACCCAGTACTTC. Amino acid sequence: CASSLRGLVTQYF.

The V call is TRBV5-1, the J call TRBJ2-4; 12 positions agree with TRBD1. J lost 7 bases, V lost 5 bases, and 10 bases had no gene match. The V gene's germline CDR1 is SGHRS and CDR2 YFSETQ. This CDR3 contains 16 residues. CDR3 in DNA: TGCGCCAGCAGTGAGGGACAGGGGGCGCGGAGTAACATTCAGTACTTC. It translates to CASSEGQGARSNIQYF.

This clone was seen a handful of times. V is TRBV28 and J is TRBJ1-4; D is uncertain. In germline, CDR1 is MDHEN, CDR2 SYDVKM. Trimming removed 6 bases at V and 3 bases at J, with 8 bases between. The CDR3 sequence is 13 residues long. CDR3 DNA sequence: TGTGCCAGCAGGAGGACGTCTAATGAAAAACTGTTTTTT. This encodes CASRRTSNEKLFF. Filled out from reference TRBV28 and TRBJ1-4, the complete variable domain reads DVKVTQSSRYLVKRTGEKVFLECVQDMDHENMFWYRQDPGLGLRLIYFSYDVKMKEKGDIPEGYSVSREKKERFSLILESASTNQTSMYLCASRRTSNEKLFFGSGTQLSVL.

The chain links TRBV5-1 to TRBJ2-1; 11 positions agree with TRBD2. CDR3 length equals 16 residues. Per the germline V gene, CDR1 is SGHRS and CDR2 is YFSETQ. The J segment lost 9 bases and the V segment lost 2 bases, leaving 10 bases of the junction unmatched. CDR3 region: CASSLPIAGGPSEQFF. In nucleotides, the CDR3 is TGCGCCAGCAGCTTACCCATAGCGGGAGGGCCGAGTGAGCAGTTCTTC.